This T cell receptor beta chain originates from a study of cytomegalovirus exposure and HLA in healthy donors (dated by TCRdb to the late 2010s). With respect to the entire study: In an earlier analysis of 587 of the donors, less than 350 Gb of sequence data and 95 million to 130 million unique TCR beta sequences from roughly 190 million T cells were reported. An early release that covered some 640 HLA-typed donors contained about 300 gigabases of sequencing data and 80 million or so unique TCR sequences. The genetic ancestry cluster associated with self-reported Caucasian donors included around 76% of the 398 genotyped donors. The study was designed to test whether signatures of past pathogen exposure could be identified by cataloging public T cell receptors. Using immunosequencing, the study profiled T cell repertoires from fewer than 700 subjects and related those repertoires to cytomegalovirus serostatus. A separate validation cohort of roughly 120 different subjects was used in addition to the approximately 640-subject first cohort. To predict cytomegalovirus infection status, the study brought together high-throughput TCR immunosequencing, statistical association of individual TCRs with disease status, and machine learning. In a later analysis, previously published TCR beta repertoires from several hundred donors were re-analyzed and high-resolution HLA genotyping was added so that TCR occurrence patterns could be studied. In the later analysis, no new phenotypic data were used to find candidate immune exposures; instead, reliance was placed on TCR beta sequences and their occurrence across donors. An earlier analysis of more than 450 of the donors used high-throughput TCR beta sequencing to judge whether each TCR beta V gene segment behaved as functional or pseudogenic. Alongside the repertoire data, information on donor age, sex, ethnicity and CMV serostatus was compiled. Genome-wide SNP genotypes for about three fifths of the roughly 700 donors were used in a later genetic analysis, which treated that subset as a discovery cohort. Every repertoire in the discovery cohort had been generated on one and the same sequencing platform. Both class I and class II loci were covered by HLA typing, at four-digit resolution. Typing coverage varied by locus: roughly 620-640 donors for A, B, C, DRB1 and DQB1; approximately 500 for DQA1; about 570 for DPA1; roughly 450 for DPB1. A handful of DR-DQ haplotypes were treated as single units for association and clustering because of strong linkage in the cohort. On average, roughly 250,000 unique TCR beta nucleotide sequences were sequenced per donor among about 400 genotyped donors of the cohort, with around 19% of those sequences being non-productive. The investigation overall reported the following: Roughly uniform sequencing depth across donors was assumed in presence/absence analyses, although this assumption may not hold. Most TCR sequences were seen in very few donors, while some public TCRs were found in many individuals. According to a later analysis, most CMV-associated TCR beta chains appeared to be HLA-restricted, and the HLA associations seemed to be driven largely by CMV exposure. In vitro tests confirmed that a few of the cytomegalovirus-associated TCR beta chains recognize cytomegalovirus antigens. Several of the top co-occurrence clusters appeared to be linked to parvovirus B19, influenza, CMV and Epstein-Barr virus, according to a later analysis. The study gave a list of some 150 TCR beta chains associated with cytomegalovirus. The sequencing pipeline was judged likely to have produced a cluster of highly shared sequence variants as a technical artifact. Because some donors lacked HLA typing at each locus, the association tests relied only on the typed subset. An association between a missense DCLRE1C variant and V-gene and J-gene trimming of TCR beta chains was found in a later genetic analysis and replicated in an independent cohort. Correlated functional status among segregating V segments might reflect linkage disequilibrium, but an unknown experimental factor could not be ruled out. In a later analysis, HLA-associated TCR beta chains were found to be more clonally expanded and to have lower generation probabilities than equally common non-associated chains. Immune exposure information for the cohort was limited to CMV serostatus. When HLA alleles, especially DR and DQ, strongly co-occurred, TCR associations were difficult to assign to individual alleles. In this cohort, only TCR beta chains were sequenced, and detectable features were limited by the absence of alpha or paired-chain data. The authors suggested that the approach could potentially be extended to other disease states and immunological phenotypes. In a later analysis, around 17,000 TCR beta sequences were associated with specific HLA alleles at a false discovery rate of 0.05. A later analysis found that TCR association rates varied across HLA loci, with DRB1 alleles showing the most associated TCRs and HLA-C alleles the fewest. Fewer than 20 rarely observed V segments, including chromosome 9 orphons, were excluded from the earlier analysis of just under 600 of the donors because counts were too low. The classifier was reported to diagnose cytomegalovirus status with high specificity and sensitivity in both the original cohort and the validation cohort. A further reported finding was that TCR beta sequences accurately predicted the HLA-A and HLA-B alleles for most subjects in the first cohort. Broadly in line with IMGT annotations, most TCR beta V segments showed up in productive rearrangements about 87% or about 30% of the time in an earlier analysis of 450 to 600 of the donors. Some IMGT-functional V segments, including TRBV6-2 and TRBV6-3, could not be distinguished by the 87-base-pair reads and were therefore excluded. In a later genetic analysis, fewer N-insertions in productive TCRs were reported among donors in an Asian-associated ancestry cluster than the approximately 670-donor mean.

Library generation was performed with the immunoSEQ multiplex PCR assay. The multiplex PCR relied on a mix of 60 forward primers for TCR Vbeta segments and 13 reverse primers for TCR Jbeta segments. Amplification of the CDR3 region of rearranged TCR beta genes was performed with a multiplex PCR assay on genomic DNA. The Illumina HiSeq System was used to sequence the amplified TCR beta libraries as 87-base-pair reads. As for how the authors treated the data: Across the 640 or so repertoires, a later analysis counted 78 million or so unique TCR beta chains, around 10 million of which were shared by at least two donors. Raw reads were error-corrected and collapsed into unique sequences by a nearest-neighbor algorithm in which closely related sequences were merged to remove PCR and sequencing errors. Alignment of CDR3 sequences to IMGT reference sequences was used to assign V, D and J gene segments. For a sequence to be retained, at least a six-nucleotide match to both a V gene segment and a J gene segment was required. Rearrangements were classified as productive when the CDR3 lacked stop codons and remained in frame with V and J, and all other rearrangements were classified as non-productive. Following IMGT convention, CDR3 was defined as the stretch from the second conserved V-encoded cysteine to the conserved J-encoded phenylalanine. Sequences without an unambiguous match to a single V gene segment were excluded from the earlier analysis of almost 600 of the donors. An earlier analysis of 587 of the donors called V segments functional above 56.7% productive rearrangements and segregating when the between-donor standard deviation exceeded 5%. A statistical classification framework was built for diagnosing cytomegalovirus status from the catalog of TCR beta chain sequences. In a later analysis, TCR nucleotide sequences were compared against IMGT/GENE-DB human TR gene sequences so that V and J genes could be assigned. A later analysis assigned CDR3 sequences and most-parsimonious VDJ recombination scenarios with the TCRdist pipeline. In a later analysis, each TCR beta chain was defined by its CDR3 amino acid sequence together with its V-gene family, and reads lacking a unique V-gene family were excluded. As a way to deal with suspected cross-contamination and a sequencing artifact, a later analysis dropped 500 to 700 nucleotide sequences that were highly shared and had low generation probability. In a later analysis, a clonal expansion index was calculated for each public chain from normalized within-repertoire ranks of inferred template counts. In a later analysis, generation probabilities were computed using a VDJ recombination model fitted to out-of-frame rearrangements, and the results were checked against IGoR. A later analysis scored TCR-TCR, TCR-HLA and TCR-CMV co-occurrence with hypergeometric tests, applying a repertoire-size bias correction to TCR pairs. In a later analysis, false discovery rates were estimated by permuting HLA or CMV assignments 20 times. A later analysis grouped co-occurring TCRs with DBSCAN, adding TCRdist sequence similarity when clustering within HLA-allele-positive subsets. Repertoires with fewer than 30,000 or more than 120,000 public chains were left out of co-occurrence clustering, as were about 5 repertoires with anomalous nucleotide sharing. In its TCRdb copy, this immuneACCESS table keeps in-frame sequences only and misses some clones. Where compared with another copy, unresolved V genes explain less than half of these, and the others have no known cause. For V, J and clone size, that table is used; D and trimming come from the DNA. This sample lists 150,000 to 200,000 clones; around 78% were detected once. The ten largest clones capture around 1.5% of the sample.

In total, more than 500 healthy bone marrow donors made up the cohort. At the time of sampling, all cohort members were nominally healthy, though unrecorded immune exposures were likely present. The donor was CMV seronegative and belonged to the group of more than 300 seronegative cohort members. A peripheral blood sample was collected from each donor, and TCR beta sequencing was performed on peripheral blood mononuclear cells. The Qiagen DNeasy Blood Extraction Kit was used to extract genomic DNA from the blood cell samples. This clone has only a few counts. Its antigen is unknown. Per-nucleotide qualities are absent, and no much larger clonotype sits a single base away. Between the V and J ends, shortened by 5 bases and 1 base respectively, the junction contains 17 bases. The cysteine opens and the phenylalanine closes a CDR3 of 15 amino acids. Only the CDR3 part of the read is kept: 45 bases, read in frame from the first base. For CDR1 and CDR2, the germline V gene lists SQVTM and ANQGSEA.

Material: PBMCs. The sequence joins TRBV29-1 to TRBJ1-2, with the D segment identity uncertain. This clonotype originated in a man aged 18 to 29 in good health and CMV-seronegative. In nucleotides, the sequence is TGCAGCGTTCGACCGGTCGCGGAGGTTAACTATGGCTACACCTTC. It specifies CSVRPVAEVNYGYTF.